These 20 T cell receptor beta chains were all obtained from the same sample, sequenced in a study of T-cell reconstitution after alpha-beta-depleted transplantation in children (TCRdb year 2016). Library generation was performed with PCR. Sequencing instrument: Illumina HiSeq 2500. Molecular barcoding was employed in the preparation of TCR libraries, with unique molecular identifiers being used to normalize TCRbeta repertoire quantification. The public reads were reanalyzed by TCRdb: fastp trimming at Q25, MiXCR alignment, in-frame beta chains only. Every CDR3 protein is listed once, alongside the most common genes and DNA of its rows. This sample comprises about 70,000 distinct CDR3 sequences, 9.5% to 13% of them detected only once. The ten most abundant clones make up less than 15% of the sample. The meaning of the sample's treatment or condition label: allogeneic hematopoietic cell transplantation with graft depleted of TCRalphabeta T cells and CD19 B cells.

This specimen consisted of PBMCs, obtained before TCRalphabeta/CD19-depleted stem cell transplant. The receptors come from a boy younger than 18 with acute myeloid leukemia, due to receive a stem cell transplant.

This clonotype appeared many times. The rearrangement joins TRBV27 to TRBJ1-1, with 9 bases aligning to TRBD1. Unmatched junction bases numbered 5, after V lost 7 bases and J lost 5 bases. This CDR3 region has 13 residues. The germline V gene encodes CDR1 MNHEY and CDR2 SMNVEV (reference sequence). CDR3 sequence reads: CASTDRGLTEAFF. DNA for the CDR3: TGTGCCAGCACGGACAGGGGCTTGACTGAAGCTTTCTTT.

This clonotype has at least ten counts. J is TRBJ2-7 and V is TRBV11-2; TRBD2 is a possible D gene (5 bases). The length of the CDR3 is 15 residues. V lost 5 bases, J lost 3 bases, and 17 bases lay in between. Germline assignment: CDR1 SGHAT and CDR2 FQNNGV. CDR3: CASSRTRGKVYEQYV. In DNA, the CDR3 is TGTGCCAGCAGCCGTACCCGGGGAAAGGTCTACGAGCAGTACGTC.

In this sample, this clonotype turned up many times. This chain joins TRBV6-1 and TRBJ1-2; the D is unclear. Germline values: CDR1 MNHNS, CDR2 SASEGT. CDR3 length: 15 amino acids. V lost 5 bases, J lost 0 bases, and 13 bases lay in between. In DNA, the CDR3 is TGTGCCAGCAGTAAGACCCCTAGAGCTAACTATGGCTACACCTTC. It codes for CASSKTPRANYGYTF.

This clonotype was counted at least ten times. The CDR3 sequence: CASSLAFTDTQYF. CDR3 coding DNA: TGTGCCAGCAGCTTAGCATTCACAGATACGCAGTATTTT. V and J are TRBV7-2 and TRBJ2-3; D is unclear. Germline V lookup: CDR1 SGHTA, CDR2 FQGNSA. The CDR3 loop spans 13 amino acids. Trimming stripped 0 bases from V and 2 bases from J, with 3 bases between.

This clonotype came up many times. This chain uses TRBV29-1 with TRBJ2-7; 9 bases are shared with TRBD1. The V segment lost 6 bases and the J segment 2 bases; nucleotides outside the gene matches: 8. Germline lookup yields CDR1 SQVTM and CDR2 ANQGSEA. The CDR3 covers 14 residues. The CDR3 sequence is CSVRPGQGPYEQYF. In nucleotides, the CDR3 is TGCAGCGTCCGCCCGGGACAGGGACCCTACGAGCAGTACTTC.

This chain links TRBV12-3 or TRBV12-4 with TRBJ1-5, with a weak D call TRBD1 (6 bases). The V end was cut by 6 bases, the J end by 1 base, with 19 bases between. CDR3 length equals 17 residues. The DNA of the CDR3 is TGTGCCAGCAGCCCCGGGACAAGCTTTTTGAGCAATCAGCCCCAGCATTTT. Residues: CASSPGTSFLSNQPQHF.

This clonotype was observed at least ten times. The chain links TRBV5-1 to TRBJ2-7; tentative D call: TRBD1 (5 bases). The CDR3 totals 15 residues. V shed 2 bases and J shed 6 bases, with 18 bases lying between them. Germline V gives CDR1 SGHRS, CDR2 YFSETQ. CDR3 nucleotides: TGCGCCAGCAGCTTACCTCAGGGTGGAAGGGGCGAGCAGTACTTC. Translation gives CASSLPQGGRGEQYF.

This clonotype was seen at least ten times. The gene calls are TRBV5-1 and TRBJ2-1; TRBD1 or TRBD2 may be the D gene (5 bases each). Trimming cost V 4 bases and J 6 bases, with 14 bases left between them. This CDR3 comprises 14 residues. The germline gives CDR1 SGHRS, CDR2 YFSETQ. CDR3 residues: CASSPPNGGNEQFF. The CDR3 DNA reads TGCGCCAGCAGCCCCCCGAATGGGGGCAATGAGCAGTTCTTC.

This clonotype was seen many times. CDR3 residues: CASSLVSSSYNSPLHF. The CDR3 nucleotides read TGCGCCAGCAGCTTGGTTTCCAGCTCCTATAATTCACCCCTCCACTTT. The chain is built from TRBV5-1 and TRBJ1-6, with D uncertain. V was pared by 0 bases and J by 0 bases, with 7 bases between. The CDR3 runs 16 residues. CDR1 is SGHRS and CDR2 is YFSETQ in the germline V gene.

At least ten counts were recorded for this clonotype. This chain links TRBV12-3 or TRBV12-4 with TRBJ2-5; D is ambiguous. CDR3 length equals 14 residues. Trimming left V 1 base short and J 5 bases short, with 11 bases between. DNA of the CDR3: TGTGCCAGCAGTTTAGGGGTTAGCTGGGAGACCCAGTACTTC. Protein: CASSLGVSWETQYF.

Ten or more counts support this clonotype. This chain joins TRBV29-1 and TRBJ1-2; 7 bases match TRBD1. J was trimmed by 2 bases and V by 7 bases; bases with no gene match: 4. Germline CDR1 SQVTM, CDR2 ANQGSEA. The CDR3 has 12 residues. The CDR3 bases are TGCAGCGGGGAGACAGGGAACTATGGCTACACCTTC. Its translation is CSGETGNYGYTF.

This clonotype was seen many times. V and J are TRBV7-3 and TRBJ2-2; D remains ambiguous. CDR1 is SGHTA, CDR2 FQGTGA, per germline. Trimming took off 2 bases at V and 8 bases at J, with 12 bases between the two ends. The CDR3 sequence is 14 residues long. The CDR3 sequence is CASSLLVFRGELFF. The CDR3 DNA is TGTGCCAGCAGCTTATTGGTTTTCCGAGGGGAGCTGTTTTTT.

This chain links TRBV12-3 or TRBV12-4 with TRBJ1-2, with D unclear. Trimming shortened V by 3 bases and J by 2 bases, and 13 bases separated the two germline ends. There are 15 residues in the CDR3. Here the CDR3 reads CASSFKGPRNYGYTF. CDR3 sequence (DNA): TGTGCCAGCAGTTTTAAAGGCCCTCGCAACTATGGCTACACCTTC.

This clonotype has at least ten counts. The CDR3 DNA reads TGCGCCAGCAGCCTAACTCCGACAGAAAACTATGGCTACACCTTC. Encoded protein: CASSLTPTENYGYTF. The chain links TRBV4-1 to TRBJ1-2, with TRBD1 as a possible D gene (5 bases). The CDR3 is made up of 15 amino acids. Germline CDR1 reads MGHRA; CDR2 reads YSYEKL. V lost 4 bases and J 2 bases, leaving 14 bases between the germline ends.

The table lists this clonotype with a few counts. V usage is TRBV6-5 and J usage is TRBJ1-6; a weak D match, TRBD1 (6 bases). CDR3 length equals 16 residues. CDR1 and CDR2 (germline): MNHEY, SVGAGI. Trimming took off 1 base at V and 6 bases at J, with 13 bases between the two ends. CDR3 protein: CASSYLGGRTNSPLHF. The CDR3 region has the DNA TGTGCCAGCAGTTACTTAGGGGGACGCACTAATTCACCCCTCCACTTT.

In this sample, this clonotype turned up many times. J is TRBJ1-2 and V is TRBV7-2; D is perhaps TRBD1 (6 bases). Germline values: CDR1 SGHTA, CDR2 FQGNSA. Trimming cost V 0 bases and J 4 bases, with 6 bases left between them. The length of the CDR3 is 13 residues. The CDR3 sequence is CASSLATGYGYTF. The CDR3 DNA follows: TGTGCCAGCAGCTTAGCGACAGGCTATGGCTACACCTTC.

This rearrangement joins TRBV28 to TRBJ2-7; the match to TRBD1 covers 9 bases. The V segment lost 4 bases and the J segment 5 bases; nucleotides outside the gene matches: 18. Per the germline V gene, CDR1 is MDHEN and CDR2 is SYDVKM. This CDR3 comprises 18 residues. The CDR3 reads CASSSLTLTGGQGHEQYF. The CDR3 coding sequence is TGTGCCAGCAGTTCCCTAACCCTTACCGGAGGACAGGGGCACGAGCAGTACTTC.

This clonotype was counted ten times or more. This chain uses TRBV6-6 with TRBJ2-3; D is ambiguous. This CDR3 contains 12 residues. The germline V gene has CDR1 MNHNY and CDR2 SVGAGI (reference sequence). The V gene lost 5 bases and the J gene lost 2 bases, with 5 bases spanning the gap. The CDR3 spells CASSQFTDTQYF. The CDR3 coding sequence is TGTGCCAGCAGTCAATTCACAGATACGCAGTATTTT.

This clonotype was picked up many times. The gene calls are TRBV7-9 and TRBJ2-3; unclear D gene. V was clipped by 2 bases and J by 4 bases, with 10 bases between them. In germline, CDR1 is SEHNR, CDR2 FQNEAQ (reference sequence). The CDR3 runs 14 residues. The CDR3 loop reads CASSLTTPADTQYF. In nucleotides, the CDR3 is TGTGCCAGCAGCTTAACTACACCGGCAGATACGCAGTATTTT.

About this clonotype itself: With a much larger clone just one base away, this may be a read error. The rearrangement uses TRBV18 and TRBJ1-1, with TRBD1 as a possible D gene (5 bases). CDR3 length: 13 amino acids. Per germline, CDR1 KGHSH and CDR2 LQKENI. With 3 bases removed from V and 7 bases from J, the gap between germline ends came to 12 bases. In nucleotides, the CDR3 is TGTGCCAGCTCACCCGGGATAGGGGTTGAAGCTTTCTTT. Translation gives CASSPGIGVEAFF.